This TCR beta chain was identified during a study of blood T cell repertoires in COVID-19. Study at large: The United States, Italy and Spain were the sources of the acute and convalescent COVID-19 samples.

Individuals drawn from some 25 US areas were roughly 18 to 100 years old. Per germline, CDR1 LGHDT and CDR2 YNNKEL (reference sequence). The trim removed 4 bases at V and 1 base at J, leaving 5 bases unmatched. This CDR3 comprises 16 residues. Methods used by the authors: Estimates of nucleated cell counts were drawn from the amplification of reference gene primers. Assay used: immunoSEQ multiplex PCR; TCRdb lists only in-frame clones, some missing. D and trimming come from the DNA, and the V and J calls and clone size come from that table. Here the sample spans fewer than 300,000 clones, 75% to 95% being singletons.

Sequenced material: PBMCs or T cells enriched from blood (not recorded which). This clonotype was obtained from a woman in her twenties or thirties who had recovered from COVID-19. The rearrangement uses TRBV3-1 (or the pseudogene TRBV3-2) and TRBJ2-3; 10 positions agree with TRBD1. The CDR3 reads CASSRDRGPGTDTQYF. The CDR3 DNA is TGTGCCAGCAGCCGAGACAGGGGGCCGGGCACAGATACGCAGTATTTT.